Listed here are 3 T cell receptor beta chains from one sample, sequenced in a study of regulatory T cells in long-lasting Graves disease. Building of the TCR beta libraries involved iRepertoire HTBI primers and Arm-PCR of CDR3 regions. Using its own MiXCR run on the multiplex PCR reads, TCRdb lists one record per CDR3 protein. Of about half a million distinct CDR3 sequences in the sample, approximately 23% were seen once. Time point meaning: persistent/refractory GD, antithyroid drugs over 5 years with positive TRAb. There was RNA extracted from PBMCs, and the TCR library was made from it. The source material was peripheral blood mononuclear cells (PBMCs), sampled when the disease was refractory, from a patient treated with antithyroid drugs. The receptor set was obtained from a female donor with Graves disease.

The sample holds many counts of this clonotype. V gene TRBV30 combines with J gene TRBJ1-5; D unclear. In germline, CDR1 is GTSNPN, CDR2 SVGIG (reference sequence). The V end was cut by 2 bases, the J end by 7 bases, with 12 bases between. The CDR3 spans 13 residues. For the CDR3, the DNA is TGTGCCTGGAGTAGCTCATCACGACAGCCCCAGCATTTT. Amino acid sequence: CAWSSSSRQPQHF. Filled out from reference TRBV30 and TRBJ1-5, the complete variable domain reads SQTIHQWPATLVQPVGSPLSLECTVEGTSNPNLYWYRQAAGRGLQLLFYSVGIGQISSEVPQNLSASRPQDRQFILSSKKLLLSDSGFYLCAWSSSSRQPQHFGDGTRLSIL.

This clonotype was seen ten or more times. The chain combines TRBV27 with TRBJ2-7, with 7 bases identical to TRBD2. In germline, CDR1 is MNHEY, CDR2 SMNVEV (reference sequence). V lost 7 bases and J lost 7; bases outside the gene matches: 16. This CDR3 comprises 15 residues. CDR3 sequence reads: CASTLQRSGNLEQYF. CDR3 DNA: TGTGCCAGCACCCTACAGCGGAGCGGGAATCTTGAGCAGTACTTC.

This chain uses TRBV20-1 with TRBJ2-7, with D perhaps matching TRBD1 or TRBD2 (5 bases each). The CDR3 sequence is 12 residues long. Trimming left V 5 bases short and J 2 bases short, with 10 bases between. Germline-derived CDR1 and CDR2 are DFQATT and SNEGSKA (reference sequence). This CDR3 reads CSAPRGPYEQYF. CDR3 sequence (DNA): TGCAGTGCTCCACGGGGACCCTACGAGCAGTACTTC.